This record covers a single T cell receptor beta chain. The antigen remains undetermined. This specimen belongs to a study of T cell repertoires in cytomegalovirus infection. Germline CDR1 and CDR2: SNHLY and FYNNEI. The CDR3 consists of 17 residues. J gave up 8 bases and V 2 bases, and 16 bases lay outside the gene matches. In TCRdb, the reads were re-called with MiXCR into one record per CDR3 protein. The sample includes 700,000 to 950,000 distinct CDR3 sequences, roughly 33% of them seen just once. The TCR was taken from a human donor in good health (CMV status not recorded). Some clones in this sample may be carry-over from other donors' samples. The sample here was cultured CD8+ T cells from PBMCs, taken from culture after CMV antigen stimulation. The chain combines TRBV2 with TRBJ1-2, with TRBD1 identical over 8 bases. CDR3 sequence: CASSESGTGSPIGGYTF. The CDR3 nucleotides are TGTGCCAGCAGTGAATCCGGGACAGGCTCTCCTATCGGGGGCTACACCTTC.